The 29 T cell receptor beta chains reported below all come from one sample, sequenced in a study of shared clonotypes between healthy human individuals. Assay: immunoSEQ multiplex PCR; the TCRdb copy retains only in-frame clones and omits some. The sample holds some 1,600,000 clones, roughly 98% seen once. Sequencing input: naive CD4+ T cells sorted from blood. Regarding subset: CD45RA+ positively selected. Receptor source: a young man in good health.

The chain is built from TRBV28 and TRBJ2-7; 8 nucleotides line up with TRBD2. V was pared by 7 bases and J by 7 bases, with 6 bases of the junction left unmatched. Germline V gene data show CDR1 as MDHEN and CDR2 as SYDVKM. The CDR3 covers 12 residues. The CDR3 loop is CASTLAGKEQYF. In DNA, the CDR3 is TGTGCCAGCACCTTAGCGGGAAAGGAGCAGTACTTC.

The CDR3 sequence: CASSLASGTTNEQFF. CDR3 coding DNA: TGTGCCAGCAGCTTAGCAAGCGGGACCACCAATGAGCAGTTCTTC. The chain uses TRBV7-2 and TRBJ2-1, with 7 bases aligning to TRBD2. The CDR3 consists of 15 residues. Germline trimming cut 0 bases from V and 6 bases from J; bases unmatched to any gene: 5. Germline CDR1 reads SGHTA; CDR2 reads FQGNSA. The full variable domain, completed using reference TRBV7-2 and TRBJ2-1, is GAGVSQSPSNKVTEKGKDVELRCDPISGHTALYWYRQSLGQGLEFLIYFQGNSAPDKSGLPSDRFSAERTGGSVSTLTIQRTQQEDSAVYLCASSLASGTTNEQFFGPGTRLTVL.

This clone was detected only once. This chain links TRBV29-1 with TRBJ1-3; D is ambiguous. The CDR3 is 12 amino acids. V was cut by 4 bases and J by 3 bases, with 7 bases left in between. Looked up from germline, CDR1 is SQVTM and CDR2 is ANQGSEA. Written as DNA, the CDR3 is TGCAGCGTTGCCACGGGTGGAAACACCATATATTTT. It specifies CSVATGGNTIYF.

The gene calls are TRBV14 and TRBJ2-7; 7 positions agree with TRBD2. Trimming cost V 4 bases and J 7 bases; bases outside gene matches: 1. The CDR3 is made up of 11 amino acids. CDR1 and CDR2 from the germline V gene are SGHDN and FVKESK. This CDR3 is CASSPGREQYF. DNA for the CDR3: TGTGCCAGCAGCCCCGGGAGGGAGCAGTACTTC.

The chain links TRBV6-5 to TRBJ2-1; 8 positions agree with TRBD2. The J segment lost 9 bases and the V segment lost 6 bases, leaving 7 bases of the junction unmatched. Germline V gene sequence: CDR1 MNHEY, CDR2 SVGAGI. This CDR3 is 13 amino acids long. CDR3: CASRMSGSGEQFF. The CDR3 bases are TGTGCCAGCAGAATGAGCGGGAGCGGTGAGCAGTTCTTC.

As to this clone: Other DNA sequences within the sample encode an identical CDR3. This chain joins TRBV5-1 and TRBJ2-2; D unresolved. The CDR3 has 12 residues. CDR1 is SGHRS, CDR2 YFSETQ, per germline. Trimming pared 5 bases from V and 1 base from J, leaving 3 bases between. The CDR3 bases are TGCGCCAGCAGTCGGAACACCGGGGAGCTGTTTTTT. This gives the protein CASSRNTGELFF.

The gene calls are TRBV14 and TRBJ2-1, with D possibly TRBD2 on 6 matching bases. The CDR3 is 15 amino acids. V shed 1 base and J shed 4 bases, with 11 bases lying between them. Germline V lookup: CDR1 SGHDN, CDR2 FVKESK. The CDR3 DNA reads TGTGCCAGCAGCCAAGGCGGGACGATATACAATGAGCAGTTCTTC. Translated, it gives CASSQGGTIYNEQFF.

Details on this clone: Other nucleotide sequences in the sample specify the same CDR3. The rearrangement uses TRBV7-2 and TRBJ2-7; the D is unclear. Germline-derived CDR1 and CDR2 are SGHTA and FQGNSA. V was cut by 7 bases and J by 0 bases, with 4 bases left in between. The CDR3 has 11 amino acids. CDR3 protein: CASTPSYEQYF. CDR3 coding DNA: TGTGCCAGCACACCCTCCTACGAGCAGTACTTC.

Only one count was recorded for this clone. This rearrangement joins TRBV2 to TRBJ2-3; a possible D gene is TRBD2 (5 bases). The length of the CDR3 is 13 residues. The V and J ends lost 5 bases and 2 bases respectively, with 8 bases between them. Germline V CDR1 and CDR2: SNHLY, FYNNEI. In DNA, the CDR3 is TGTGCCAGCAGTATGGACTTCACAGATACGCAGTATTTT. It encodes CASSMDFTDTQYF.

This sequence joins TRBV28 and TRBJ2-1; D uncertain. Deletions cut 7 bases from V and 6 bases from J, with 10 bases between. Germline loops: CDR1 MDHEN, CDR2 SYDVKM. This CDR3 has 12 residues. CDR3 nucleotides: TGTGCCAGCACACCGTCCCCCAATGAGCAGTTCTTC. Its translation: CASTPSPNEQFF. The entire variable domain, with the rest obtained from reference TRBV28 and TRBJ2-1, is as follows: DVKVTQSSRYLVKRTGEKVFLECVQDMDHENMFWYRQDPGLGLRLIYFSYDVKMKEKGDIPEGYSVSREKKERFSLILESASTNQTSMYLCASTPSPNEQFFGPGTRLTVL.

The rearrangement joins TRBV7-8 to TRBJ2-5; 9 bases match TRBD1. The CDR3 covers 17 residues. Germline V gene sequence: CDR1 SGHVS, CDR2 FQNEAQ. With V trimmed by 7 bases and J by 5 bases, 17 bases remained unmatched. Here the CDR3 reads CASTRYRDRVLRETQYF. In DNA, the CDR3 is TGTGCCAGCACCCGTTACCGGGACAGGGTCCTTCGGGAGACCCAGTACTTC.

The chain employs TRBV19 and TRBJ1-5; 7 bases are a match to TRBD1. The CDR3 runs 17 residues. Germline V CDR1 and CDR2: LNHDA, SQIVND (reference sequence). V dropped 3 bases and J dropped 0; count of bases not matched to a gene: 8. The CDR3 coding sequence is TGTGCCAGTAGTATTAGGTGGGACAGCTATAGCAATCAGCCCCAGCATTTT. Amino acids: CASSIRWDSYSNQPQHF.

The V gene is TRBV6-1, the J gene TRBJ1-4; 7 bases line up with TRBD1. The CDR3 length is 15 residues. J lost 7 bases, V lost 7 bases, and 12 bases had no gene match. From germline, CDR1 is MNHNS and CDR2 SASEGT. The CDR3 region is CASMSRGRGGEKLFF. CDR3 DNA sequence: TGTGCCAGCATGAGTAGGGGGCGAGGAGGTGAAAAACTGTTTTTT.

The chain joins TRBV27 to TRBJ2-5, with D possibly being TRBD2 (6 bases). The germline CDR1 and CDR2 sequences are MNHEY and SMNVEV (reference sequence). This CDR3 has 16 residues. Trimming removed 6 bases from V and 4 bases from J, with 21 bases in between. The CDR3 reads CASSTIRGSGRETQYF. CDR3 coding DNA: TGTGCCAGCAGCACTATACGGGGGAGCGGGCGAGAGACCCAGTACTTC.

This sequence joins TRBV7-8 and TRBJ2-5, with D perhaps matching TRBD1 or TRBD2 (5 bases each). Germline V gene sequence: CDR1 SGHVS, CDR2 FQNEAQ. Trimming pared 6 bases from V and 3 bases from J, leaving 8 bases between. CDR3 length equals 12 residues. The chain's CDR3 is CASRVGEETQYF. The CDR3 coding sequence is TGTGCCAGCAGGGTGGGGGAAGAGACCCAGTACTTC.

The count of this clone is one. The chain combines TRBV5-4 with TRBJ2-7; D is perhaps TRBD2 (5 bases). Trimming took off 4 bases at V and 6 bases at J, with 20 bases between the two ends. Germline V gene data show CDR1 as SGHNT and CDR2 as YYREEE (reference sequence). The CDR3 totals 15 residues. The CDR3 loop is CASSPTGSARSEQYF. CDR3 sequence (DNA): TGTGCCAGCAGCCCCACGGGGTCGGCGCGGAGCGAGCAGTACTTC.

The chain recombines TRBV19 with TRBJ2-7, with D possibly being TRBD1 or TRBD2 (5 bases each). The CDR3 is 14 residues long. The V end lost 6 bases, the J end lost 0 bases, and 12 bases lay between the germline ends. CDR1 is LNHDA and CDR2 is SQIVND in the germline V gene (reference sequence). CDR3 in DNA: TGTGCCAGTAGGAGGGACGGTAGCTCCTACGAGCAGTACTTC. This codes for CASRRDGSSYEQYF.

The genes are TRBV28 and TRBJ2-5, with TRBD2 matching over 11 bases. In germline, CDR1 is MDHEN, CDR2 SYDVKM. CDR3 length: 17 residues. V was clipped by 6 bases and J by 3 bases; unmatched bases: 12. This CDR3 is CASRPPGTSGDKETQYF. CDR3 in DNA: TGTGCCAGCAGACCCCCCGGGACTAGCGGTGACAAAGAGACCCAGTACTTC. Variable domain in full (rest from reference TRBV28 and TRBJ2-5): DVKVTQSSRYLVKRTGEKVFLECVQDMDHENMFWYRQDPGLGLRLIYFSYDVKMKEKGDIPEGYSVSREKKERFSLILESASTNQTSMYLCASRPPGTSGDKETQYFGPGTRLLVL.

As concerns this clone: This same CDR3 is encoded by further DNA sequences in the sample. DNA for the CDR3: TGTGCCACCAGCAGAGGGGGGGGAGAGACCCAGTACTTC. It is translated as CATSRGGGETQYF. The rearrangement joins TRBV15 to TRBJ2-5; TRBD2 aligns across 7 bases. Germline V gene sequence: CDR1 LNHNV, CDR2 YYDKDF (reference sequence). Trimming cost V 1 base and J 4 bases; bases outside gene matches: 0. This CDR3 has 13 amino acids.

This clone was observed a single time. V is TRBV10-2 and J is TRBJ2-7; D unresolved. Germline lookup yields CDR1 WSHSY and CDR2 SAAADI. There are 14 residues in the CDR3. V shed 6 bases and J shed 2 bases, with 14 bases lying between them. DNA for the CDR3: TGCGCCAGCAGCCCCTCCGGGCCAGCCTACGAGCAGTACTTC. Translating it yields CASSPSGPAYEQYF.

The CDR3 sequence: CASSMFLSGLRGYTF. The CDR3, as DNA: TGTGCCAGCAGTATGTTTCTTTCCGGACTCAGGGGCTACACCTTC. The chain uses TRBV5-4 and TRBJ1-2; D not certain. The CDR3 sequence is 15 residues long. Germline V CDR1 and CDR2: SGHNT, YYREEE (reference sequence). Trimming pared 5 bases from V and 8 bases from J, leaving 22 bases between.

Points on this clone: The junction departs from the called germline gene at one end, perhaps through a read error. V gene TRBV7-2 combines with J gene TRBJ1-1; no firm D call. CDR3 size: 13 residues. Germline V gene data show CDR1 as SGHTA and CDR2 as FQGNSA. CDR3 nucleotide sequence: TGTGCCAGCAGCCAAGGGCAGTGGCGACGTTCTGTCTTT. This gives the protein CASSQGQWRRSVF.

This rearrangement joins TRBV11-2 to TRBJ2-2; D not certain. V was shortened by 1 base and J by 0 bases, with 12 bases between the two germline ends. Germline CDR1 reads SGHAT; CDR2 reads FQNNGV. The length of the CDR3 is 17 residues. The CDR3 DNA follows: TGTGCCAGCAGCTTAGTTGGGCTAATGCCGAACACCGGGGAGCTGTTTTTT. This codes for CASSLVGLMPNTGELFF.

V gene TRBV18 combines with J gene TRBJ1-1; 7 nucleotides line up with TRBD1. This CDR3 region has 17 residues. Looked up from germline, CDR1 is KGHSH and CDR2 is LQKENI. The V and J ends lost 6 bases and 0 bases, in that order; junction bases with no gene match: 13. CDR3 region: CASSLRQGVRVNTEAFF. In DNA form, the CDR3 reads TGTGCCAGCTCTCTTCGACAGGGAGTACGTGTGAACACTGAAGCTTTCTTT.

Here the CDR3 reads CASSSDRRWYEQYF. The CDR3 DNA is TGTGCCAGCAGCTCCGACAGGCGGTGGTACGAGCAGTACTTC. The rearrangement links TRBV5-6 to TRBJ2-7, with D possibly matching TRBD1 (6 bases). This CDR3 has 14 amino acids. Germline V gene lookup returns CDR1 SGHDT and CDR2 YYEEEE. V was shortened by 3 bases and J by 4 bases, with 14 bases between the two germline ends.

The chain uses TRBV7-3 and TRBJ2-7, with D possibly TRBD1 on 6 matching bases. This CDR3 spans 13 amino acids. Germline V gene data show CDR1 as SGHTA and CDR2 as FQGTGA. V was pared by 5 bases and J by 5 bases, with 13 bases between. The CDR3 DNA follows: TGTGCCAGCAGCCGCAGGGGTGGTGACGAGCAGTACTTC. This sequence encodes CASSRRGGDEQYF.

The V and J genes are TRBV27 and TRBJ2-2; D might be TRBD2 (5 bases). V lost 6 bases to trimming and J lost 6 bases, with 8 bases between them. Germline V lookup: CDR1 MNHEY, CDR2 SMNVEV (reference sequence). The CDR3 length is 12 residues. CDR3 loop: CASRARAGELFF. The CDR3 DNA is TGTGCCAGCAGGGCGCGGGCCGGGGAGCTGTTTTTT.

This rearrangement joins TRBV13 to TRBJ2-1, with 10 bases matching TRBD2. The length of the CDR3 is 17 residues. In germline, CDR1 is PRHDT, CDR2 FYEKMQ (reference sequence). V gave up 5 bases and J gave up 7 bases; unmatched junction bases: 14. This CDR3 reads CASSPPLSGRARNEQFF. The CDR3 coding sequence is TGTGCCAGCAGCCCACCCCTGAGCGGGAGGGCCAGGAATGAGCAGTTCTTC.

V is TRBV7-3 and J is TRBJ2-7; D may be TRBD2 (5 bases). Deletions cut 0 bases from V and 4 bases from J, with 13 bases between. The CDR3 contains 15 residues. Germline lookup yields CDR1 SGHTA and CDR2 FQGTGA. CDR3: CASSLTGGPTYEQYF. The DNA for the CDR3 is TGTGCCAGCAGCTTAACCGGAGGTCCCACTTACGAGCAGTACTTC.